Reported below is one TCR beta chain. Its antigen is still unknown. It has no much larger one-base neighbor in the sample; base qualities were not kept. TCR CDR3 regions were amplified from genomic DNA by multiplex PCR using the deep immunoSEQ assay. Extracted genomic DNA from each cell subset was spread evenly across all wells of several immunoSEQ 96-well plates, with each plate serving as a replicate. For sorted subsets, around 0.2 ug of genomic DNA, equivalent to about 30,000 T cell genomes, went into each replicate PCR. The purified libraries were quantified using a Qubit 3.0 fluorometer, sized with a Bioanalyzer 2100, and then quantified again using the KAPA Library Quantification kit. A separate single-read 150-cycle Illumina NextSeq 550 flow cell was used to sequence each immunoSEQ 96-well plate. Under the source paper's analysis protocol: The immunoSEQ output contained only junctional sequences without quality scores, so filtering could not match that applied to full-length reads. Sequences were annotated with PyIR, a Python wrapper for IgBLAST v1.9, and V/J genes and CDR3 were assigned using IMGT germline references. Reads were removed for weak V/J assignments (E-value above 1e-6), missing CDR3, stop codons, out-of-frame junctions, or ambiguous translated residues. V3J clonotypes were defined as sequences sharing an identical inferred V gene, J gene, and CDR3 amino acid sequence. The percentage overlap between two repertoires was calculated by dividing the number of shared unique clonotypes by the size of the smaller repertoire. Three approaches were used to assess repertoire richness: RTK rarefaction, the Chao1 estimator, and Recon v2.1 estimates of unobserved clonotypes. OLGA was used to compute generation probabilities for all TCRbeta clonotypes that the gDNA method yielded from a handful of donors. TCRdb provides this immuneACCESS table in a form limited to in-frame rearrangements. Some clones are lacking; in checked studies, under half of them reflect an unresolved V gene, and why the rest are absent is not known. That table furnishes V, J and clone size, whereas the DNA furnished D and trimming. Within this sample are hundreds of thousands of clones, with approximately 90% of them counted one time only. Together, the top ten hold 20% to 25% of the sample.

The source of the sample is a study of shared clonotypes between healthy human individuals (dated by TCRdb to about 2020). Context from the whole study: The cohort comprised a couple of women and a few men aged 18 to 49 years. For each donor, CD4 naive and CD4 memory were each run on three plates, CD8 naive on two plates, and CD8 memory on one plate. Blood TCR repertoires of five healthy adults were deeply sequenced to estimate repertoire size and the extent of clonotype sharing between individuals. To increase sequencing depth and limit assay-specific biases, TCR repertoire library preparation and sequencing were carried out by different laboratories using diverse techniques. Per donor, leukapheresis produced somewhere between about 0.8 and 9.5 billion PBMCs.

Overall study outcomes, separate from this receptor: Based on pairwise subsampling, the degree of clonotype sharing among donors was expected to be affected by sequencing depth. Because the study included only a small number of donors, the genetic and exposure-history diversity represented was limited. Only blood was sampled, and tissue TCR repertoires likely differ from those in blood. Across a handful of donors, roughly 5.1% of naive CD4, approximately 3.6% of naive CD8, 2.3% of memory CD4, and about 0.44% of memory CD8 clonotypes were shared. Higher generation probabilities were observed for clonotypes shared by all four sorted-subset donors than for non-shared clonotypes. Incomplete sequencing was indicated by rarefaction of sorted-subset datasets, despite the large sequencing depth. Larger estimated clonotype richness was generally found for naive subsets than for memory subsets.

CD8 naive samples consisted of CD45RO-negative cells that were positively selected for CCR7, yielding a CD45RA+CCR7+ population without TemRA cells. The donors were healthy, HIV-negative adults who had no recently reported acute infections or vaccinations. All donors were Caucasian adults living in Nashville, Tennessee, USA. Blood was collected by leukapheresis, and PBMCs were isolated by Ficoll-Histopaque density gradient centrifugation and then cryopreserved in liquid nitrogen vapor phase. Analytical flow cytometry was used to check the purity and quantity of each magnetically sorted T cell population. Genomic DNA was isolated from each sorted fraction and quantified by UV absorbance on a Nanodrop 2000c. The trim is 5 bases for V and 9 bases for J, with a gap of 14 bases between the germline ends. The germline V gene encodes CDR1 MDHEN and CDR2 SYDVKM. The CDR3 numbers 13 residues from cysteine through phenylalanine. Of all the DNA, just the CDR3 is kept, 39 bases in frame from base 1.

The chain links TRBV28 with TRBJ2-1, with the D gene call left open. The source of this sequence is a man in his thirties or forties in good health. The sequenced sample was naive CD8+ T cells sorted from blood. In the paper's terms, the cell subset or site label means: CD45RA+CCR7+. The CDR3 in this case is CASSVTLEREQFF. The nucleotides read TGTGCCAGCAGTGTCACCCTTGAGCGTGAGCAGTTCTTC.